These 29 T cell receptor beta chains were sequenced from one sample in a study of blood T cell repertoires in COVID-19 (dated by TCRdb to about 2020). Receptor libraries were prepared by the immunoSEQ multiplex PCR assay. Entries here come from immuneACCESS through TCRdb and include only in-frame sequences with V and J called. Some clones fail to appear in such tables; in the studies checked, an unresolved V gene covers under half of the shortfall, and the cause of the remainder is unknown. Recorded for this sample are about 100,000 clones; roughly 83% of them occurred a single time. Roughly 17% of the sample is held by the ten biggest clonotypes. The source material was peripheral blood. Every receptor here comes from an older woman with acute or convalescent COVID-19.

V is TRBV9 and J is TRBJ1-1; D remains unclear. This CDR3 contains 13 residues. The V and J ends lost 4 bases and 4 bases respectively, with 11 bases between them. Germline CDR1 SGDLS, CDR2 YYNGEE. As DNA, the CDR3 is TGTGCCAGCAGCCCCCGTTCGGGCACTGAAGCTTTCTTT. Amino acid sequence: CASSPRSGTEAFF.

J is TRBJ1-6 and V is TRBV27; 7 bases fit TRBD1. The CDR3 spans 15 residues. Trimming removed 4 bases from V and 6 bases from J; junction bases left unmatched: 6. Germline V gene lookup returns CDR1 MNHEY and CDR2 SMNVEV (reference sequence). CDR3 in DNA: TGTGCCAGCAGTTCCTGGGGACAGACTAATTCACCCCTCCACTTT. Amino acids: CASSSWGQTNSPLHF.

As DNA, the CDR3 is TGTGCCAGCAGCGTAGATATGAGCTCCTATAATTCACCCCTCCACTTT. It yields the protein CASSVDMSSYNSPLHF. The rearrangement links TRBV9 to TRBJ1-6; no definite D call. V lost 0 bases and J lost 0, with 7 bases in between. Looked up from germline, CDR1 is SGDLS and CDR2 is YYNGEE. The CDR3 runs 16 residues.

V usage is TRBV7-3 and J usage is TRBJ1-2; D may be TRBD1 (6 bases). V was pared by 2 bases and J by 4 bases, with 11 bases between. CDR1 and CDR2 from the germline V gene are SGHTA and FQGTGA. The CDR3 extends over 14 amino acids. In DNA, the CDR3 is TGTGCCAGCAGCTTATTGACAGGAGTCTATGGCTACACCTTC. It specifies CASSLLTGVYGYTF.

The V call is TRBV29-1, the J call TRBJ1-4; a possible D gene is TRBD1 (5 bases). The V gene's germline CDR1 is SQVTM and CDR2 ANQGSEA. The CDR3 sequence is 12 residues long. Trimming shortened V by 3 bases and J by 8 bases, and 10 bases separated the two germline ends. The CDR3 sequence is CSVDIGAEKLFF. For the CDR3, the DNA is TGCAGCGTTGATATAGGGGCCGAAAAACTGTTTTTT.

This clone was detected once. The chain links TRBV19 to TRBJ1-1; weak D call: TRBD1 (6 bases). CDR1 and CDR2 from the germline V gene are LNHDA and SQIVND (reference sequence). The CDR3 has 14 residues. The germline V and J ends were trimmed by 5 bases and 6 bases, with 16 bases remaining between them. As DNA, the CDR3 is TGTGCCAGTAGTGTTCTATTTCAGGGGCCTGAAGCTTTCTTT. As protein: CASSVLFQGPEAFF.

The chain joins TRBV6-5 to TRBJ1-5; 7 nucleotides agree with TRBD1. With 7 bases clipped from V and 3 bases from J, the junction kept 6 bases outside the gene matches. The CDR3 is 14 residues long. Germline V gene sequence: CDR1 MNHEY, CDR2 SVGAGI. CDR3 nucleotides: TGTGCCAGCAAGGCACAGGGGCTCAATCAGCCCCAGCATTTT. This sequence encodes CASKAQGLNQPQHF.

The rearrangement uses TRBV28 and TRBJ1-4; 8 bases are shared with TRBD1. Germline CDR1 and CDR2: MDHEN and SYDVKM. The V segment lost 6 bases and the J segment 8 bases; nucleotides outside the gene matches: 8. This CDR3 has 14 amino acids. The CDR3 DNA sequence: TGTGCCAGCAGCCGACAGGGGTGGGCCGAAAAACTGTTTTTT. This codes for CASSRQGWAEKLFF.

V and J are TRBV13 and TRBJ2-5; 9 positions agree with TRBD1. The CDR3 sequence is 14 residues long. V was pared by 0 bases and J by 4 bases, with 0 bases of the junction left unmatched. Germline CDR1 reads PRHDT; CDR2 reads FYEKMQ (reference sequence). The DNA of the CDR3 is TGTGCCAGCAGCTTAGGACAGGGGGCAGAGACCCAGTACTTC. It translates to CASSLGQGAETQYF.

V is TRBV5-5 and J is TRBJ1-2, with TRBD1 matching over 8 bases. The ends lost 1 base at V and 4 bases at J; junction bases unmatched: 6. The CDR3 has 15 residues. Germline V gene data show CDR1 as SGHKS and CDR2 as YYEKEE (reference sequence). The CDR3 region is CASSLSSTGVYGYTF. CDR3 DNA: TGTGCCAGCAGCTTGTCTTCGACAGGGGTCTATGGCTACACCTTC.

The chain links TRBV24-1 to TRBJ1-2, with 8 nucleotides matching TRBD1. The germline V gene encodes CDR1 KGHDR and CDR2 SFDVKD. The CDR3 runs 13 residues. V shed 3 bases and J 8 bases; nucleotides not matched to a gene: 4. CDR3 DNA: TGTGCCACCAGTGATCTGGACAGGGAAGGCTACACCTTC. Residues: CATSDLDREGYTF.

The chain joins TRBV2 to TRBJ1-5; D is possibly TRBD1 (5 bases). The CDR3 extends over 16 amino acids. Germline CDR1 is SNHLY and CDR2 is FYNNEI. V lost 2 bases and J lost 2, with 13 bases in between. The CDR3 DNA reads as TGTGCCAGCAGTGAATTACTGGCGACAGGCAATCAGCCCCAGCATTTT. The encoded protein is CASSELLATGNQPQHF.

This clone appeared once. The rearrangement uses TRBV4-3 and TRBJ1-4; weak D call: TRBD1 (5 bases). The V gene lost 3 bases and the J gene lost 2 bases, with 13 bases spanning the gap. Germline CDR1 LGHNA, CDR2 YSLEER. CDR3 size: 16 residues. CDR3 nucleotides: TGCGCCAGCAGCCACACACTAAGACAGACTAATGAAAAACTGTTTTTT. Translation: CASSHTLRQTNEKLFF.

The rearrangement uses TRBV28 and TRBJ1-2; 8 bases are a match to TRBD1. V shed 6 bases, J shed 4 bases, and the junction held 10 bases outside the gene matches. The CDR3 totals 15 residues. From germline, CDR1 is MDHEN and CDR2 SYDVKM. The CDR3 loop is CASRYPGGSSYGYTF. The CDR3 DNA sequence: TGTGCCAGCAGATACCCAGGGGGCAGCAGCTATGGCTACACCTTC.

The V call is TRBV3-1 (or the pseudogene TRBV3-2), the J call TRBJ1-2, with no clear D. V lost 8 bases, J lost 0 bases, and 13 bases lay in between. Germline V gene lookup returns CDR1 LGHDT and CDR2 YNNKEL (reference sequence). This CDR3 region has 14 residues. CDR3 in amino acids: CASGSAVANYGYTF. CDR3 DNA: TGTGCCAGCGGTTCAGCGGTAGCTAACTATGGCTACACCTTC.

The chain has TRBV24-1 and TRBJ2-2, with a weak D call TRBD1 (6 bases). This CDR3 spans 16 amino acids. Looked up from germline, CDR1 is KGHDR and CDR2 is SFDVKD. V was trimmed by 1 base and J by 4 bases, leaving 12 bases between them. The CDR3 here is CATSDLGGSGTGELFF. The DNA of the CDR3 is TGTGCCACCAGTGATTTAGGGGGATCGGGCACCGGGGAGCTGTTTTTT.

This clone has more than one count but fewer than ten. The chain combines TRBV14 with TRBJ1-4, with 9 positions matching TRBD1. Per germline, CDR1 SGHDN and CDR2 FVKESK. The V gene end was trimmed by 4 bases and the J gene end by 10 bases; junction bases not matched to a gene: 10. This CDR3 spans 15 amino acids. CDR3 amino acids: CASSPRQGETVKLFF. DNA of the CDR3: TGTGCCAGCAGCCCCCGACAGGGGGAGACGGTAAAACTGTTTTTT.

This sequence joins TRBV15 and TRBJ2-7; no definite D call. The CDR3 has 15 residues. V lost 1 base and J lost 3, with 13 bases in between. Germline V CDR1 and CDR2: LNHNV, YYDKDF (reference sequence). The CDR3 loop is CATSRGQTLYYEQYF. CDR3 coding DNA: TGTGCCACCAGCAGAGGGCAAACCCTGTACTACGAGCAGTACTTC.

The rearrangement uses TRBV12-5 and TRBJ1-3; maybe TRBD1 (6 bases). The germline CDR1 and CDR2 sequences are LGHNT and FRNRAP. The CDR3 runs 14 residues. Trimming shortened V by 1 base and J by 4 bases, and 8 bases separated the two germline ends. CDR3 DNA: TGTGCTAGTGGTTTGGCAGGGGTGGGAAACACCATATATTTT. Translated, it gives CASGLAGVGNTIYF. The complete variable domain, with remaining parts taken from reference TRBV12-5 and TRBJ1-3, reads DARVTQTPRHKVTEMGQEVTMRCQPILGHNTVFWYRQTMMQGLELLAYFRNRAPLDDSGMPKDRFSAEMPDATLATLKIQPSEPRDSAVYFCASGLAGVGNTIYFGEGSWLTVV.

The chain links TRBV2 to TRBJ2-5; D may be TRBD1 (5 bases). Germline-derived CDR1 and CDR2 are SNHLY and FYNNEI. The length of the CDR3 is 13 residues. V was pared by 4 bases and J by 2 bases, with 8 bases between. CDR3 coding DNA: TGTGCCAGCAGTGTTCGACAGCAAGAGACCCAGTACTTC. It translates to CASSVRQQETQYF. The variable domain in full, with the rest retrieved from reference TRBV2 and TRBJ2-5, is EPEVTQTPSHQVTQMGQEVILRCVPISNHLYFYWYRQILGQKVEFLVSFYNNEISEKSEIFDDQFSVERPDGSNFTLKIRSTKLEDSAMYFCASSVRQQETQYFGPGTRLLVL.

The chain couples TRBV4-1 to TRBJ2-2; 10 bases agree with TRBD1. Germline assignment: CDR1 MGHRA and CDR2 YSYEKL. The trim removed 4 bases at V and 4 bases at J, leaving 6 bases unmatched. This CDR3 has 16 amino acids. The CDR3 sequence: CASSRVGQGFTGELFF. The CDR3, as DNA: TGCGCCAGCAGCCGTGTGGGACAGGGGTTCACCGGGGAGCTGTTTTTT.

The chain joins TRBV5-1 to TRBJ2-3; 14 nucleotides line up with TRBD2. CDR3 length equals 16 residues. J lost 4 bases, V lost 4 bases, and 5 bases had no gene match. Looked up from germline, CDR1 is SGHRS and CDR2 is YFSETQ. Here the CDR3 reads CASSAGTSGGADTQYF. CDR3 DNA: TGCGCCAGCAGCGCCGGGACTAGCGGGGGCGCAGATACGCAGTATTTT.

This clone was seen once. CDR3 loop: CASSLAVYQETQYF. The CDR3, as DNA: TGCGCCAGCAGCTTGGCCGTGTACCAAGAGACCCAGTACTTC. The genes are TRBV5-1 and TRBJ2-5; D remains ambiguous. Germline V CDR1 and CDR2: SGHRS, YFSETQ. CDR3 size: 14 residues. Deletions cut 0 bases from V and 0 bases from J, with 6 bases between.

The chain combines TRBV28 with TRBJ1-2, with a tentative D call TRBD1 (6 bases). The CDR3 has 15 amino acids. Germline V CDR1 and CDR2: MDHEN, SYDVKM. Trimming pared 6 bases from V and 1 base from J, leaving 15 bases between. The CDR3 DNA is TGTGCCAGCAGGATCCAGGGGATGGGTAACTATGGCTACACCTTC. Translation: CASRIQGMGNYGYTF.

This clone appeared a few times. DNA for the CDR3: TGTGCCAGCAGCGTTAGCGGGGGATACAATGAGCAGTTCTTC. This translates into CASSVSGGYNEQFF. The J gene is TRBJ2-1, the V gene TRBV2; 9 bases fit TRBD2. V lost 6 bases, J lost 4 bases, and 4 bases stayed unmatched. The CDR3 length is 14 residues. Germline CDR1 SNHLY, CDR2 FYNNEI.

The table lists this clone with a few counts. DNA of the CDR3: TGTGCCAGCAGTGAATGGCAGGGAAATTCACCCCTCCACTTT. It translates to CASSEWQGNSPLHF. This sequence joins TRBV2 and TRBJ1-6, with D perhaps matching TRBD1 (5 bases). The CDR3 has 14 residues. Germline V lookup: CDR1 SNHLY, CDR2 FYNNEI. V lost 2 bases and J 7 bases, leaving 9 bases between the germline ends.

In DNA, the CDR3 is TGTGCCAGCAGTCCCCCGGGACAGAGCAATCAGCCCCAGCATTTT. Residues: CASSPPGQSNQPQHF. The chain uses TRBV28 and TRBJ1-5; 7 bases line up with TRBD1. The CDR3 contains 15 residues. The junction had 5 bases not matched to a gene; V was cut back by 5 bases and J by 1 base. CDR1 is MDHEN, CDR2 SYDVKM, per germline.

The chain combines TRBV24-1 with TRBJ2-1; 11 bases match TRBD1. From germline, CDR1 is KGHDR and CDR2 SFDVKD. The CDR3 length is 15 residues. J was trimmed by 6 bases and V by 4 bases; bases with no gene match: 4. This CDR3 reads CATSDTGTGGNEQFF. As DNA, the CDR3 is TGTGCCACCAGTGACACCGGGACAGGGGGCAATGAGCAGTTCTTC.

The V call is TRBV15, the J call TRBJ1-2; 8 bases map to TRBD1. V was clipped by 1 base and J by 1 base; unmatched bases: 5. Germline-derived CDR1 and CDR2 are LNHNV and YYDKDF (reference sequence). This CDR3 comprises 16 residues. Here the CDR3 reads CATSRAGQGDNYGYTF. CDR3 sequence (DNA): TGTGCCACCAGCAGAGCTGGACAGGGAGATAACTATGGCTACACCTTC.